Shown below are 18 T cell receptor beta chains from a single sample sequenced in a study of T cells in Graves' hyperthyroidism and ophthalmopathy. RNA transcripts provided the source from which TCR beta CDR3 regions were amplified. First-round RT-PCR of the TCR CDR3 relied on the HTBI primer set. MiXCR was run by TCRdb on the multiplex PCR reads, yielding one entry per CDR3 protein. The data hold about 360,000 distinct CDR3 sequences, with about 13% observed a single time. Sequenced: blood. The receptors were gathered from a woman aged 18-29 years with Graves' hyperthyroidism.

This clonotype was seen many times. The chain carries TRBV4-3 and TRBJ2-3; the D is unclear. V shed 0 bases and J shed 5 bases, with 12 bases lying between them. Germline CDR1 is LGHNA and CDR2 is YSLEER. The CDR3 sequence is 15 residues long. Here the CDR3 DNA reads TGCGCCAGCAGCCAAGAATATCTAGGTGGAGATACGCAGTATTTT. This encodes CASSQEYLGGDTQYF.

This clonotype was detected only a few times. V and J are TRBV5-5 and TRBJ2-3, with D perhaps matching TRBD2 (6 bases). In germline, CDR1 is SGHKS, CDR2 YYEKEE (reference sequence). The CDR3 covers 16 residues. V was clipped by 1 base and J by 2 bases, with 14 bases between them. The CDR3 bases are TGTGCCAGCAGCTTGTCGGGGCGGGGATTCACAGATACGCAGTATTTT. Translated: CASSLSGRGFTDTQYF.

This clonotype has a count of ten or more. The V call is TRBV11-2, the J call TRBJ2-1, with 7 positions matching TRBD2. Germline V gene lookup returns CDR1 SGHAT and CDR2 FQNNGV. The V gene end was trimmed by 6 bases and the J gene end by 0 bases; junction bases not matched to a gene: 5. CDR3 size: 15 residues. The CDR3 loop is CASRPGTTSYNEQFF. CDR3 bases: TGTGCCAGCAGACCGGGGACTACCTCCTACAATGAGCAGTTCTTC. Looking up the rest from reference TRBV11-2 and TRBJ2-1 gives the full variable domain: EAGVAQSPRYKIIEKRQSVAFWCNPISGHATLYWYQQILGQGPKLLIQFQNNGVVDDSQLPKDRFSAERLKGVDSTLKIQPAKLEDSAVYLCASRPGTTSYNEQFFGPGTRLTVL.

This clonotype was seen many times. The CDR3, as DNA: TGTGCCAGCTCACCCGGGGGGAGTCCTAACGAGCAGTACTTC. Translated, it gives CASSPGGSPNEQYF. The rearrangement links TRBV18 to TRBJ2-7; 7 positions agree with TRBD2. The trim removed 3 bases at V and 5 bases at J, leaving 7 bases unmatched. The CDR3 contains 14 residues. The germline V gene encodes CDR1 KGHSH and CDR2 LQKENI.

The chain is built from TRBV20-1 and TRBJ2-1; TRBD2 matches 13 bases. V lost 4 bases to trimming and J lost 8 bases; unmatched junction nucleotides: 8. Germline CDR1 reads DFQATT; CDR2 reads SNEGSKA (reference sequence). This CDR3 has 15 amino acids. The CDR3 nucleotides read TGCAGTGCTACCCTGGGGACTAGCGGGGTCTATGAGCAGTTCTTC. This codes for CSATLGTSGVYEQFF.

This clonotype was seen only a few times. The chain is built from TRBV29-1 and TRBJ2-1; D unresolved. This CDR3 is 11 amino acids long. The germline V and J ends were trimmed by 6 bases and 6 bases, with 9 bases remaining between them. The V gene's germline CDR1 is SQVTM and CDR2 ANQGSEA. As DNA, the CDR3 is TGCAGCGTCGGTCCTAGCAATGAGCAGTTCTTC. As protein: CSVGPSNEQFF.

The sample holds many counts of this clonotype. This rearrangement joins TRBV10-3 to TRBJ1-1; D may be TRBD1 (6 bases). Germline V gene lookup returns CDR1 ENHRY and CDR2 SYGVKD. The V end lost 7 bases, the J end lost 2 bases, and 14 bases lay between the germline ends. This CDR3 spans 14 amino acids. CDR3 in amino acids: CAIKVEGGNTEAFF. The DNA of the CDR3 is TGTGCCATCAAAGTGGAGGGGGGAAACACTGAAGCTTTCTTT.

J is TRBJ1-4 and V is TRBV19, with 8 bases that match TRBD1. Per germline, CDR1 LNHDA and CDR2 SQIVND (reference sequence). Trimming cost V 3 bases and J 8 bases; bases outside gene matches: 8. The CDR3 consists of 15 residues. The CDR3 loop is CASSIGGQGGEKLFF. The CDR3, as DNA: TGTGCCAGTAGTATCGGTGGACAGGGAGGGGAAAAACTGTTTTTT.

This clonotype has ten or more counts. This chain joins TRBV29-1 and TRBJ2-7; TRBD2 might be the D (6 bases). Trimming stripped 7 bases from V and 0 bases from J, with 16 bases between. This CDR3 contains 14 residues. Germline CDR1 SQVTM, CDR2 ANQGSEA. The CDR3 coding sequence is TGCAGCGCTAAAGGCGGGACCAACTCCTACGAGCAGTACTTC. This codes for CSAKGGTNSYEQYF.

This clonotype appeared a few times. The V call is TRBV6-1, the J call TRBJ2-7; no reliable D call. In germline, CDR1 is MNHNS, CDR2 SASEGT. The CDR3 covers 15 residues. The V end lost 4 bases, the J end lost 3 bases, and 16 bases lay between the germline ends. The CDR3 bases are TGTGCCAGCAGTGGGGGATTTAGCATGAGCTACGAGCAGTACTTC. Encoded protein: CASSGGFSMSYEQYF.

The table lists this clonotype with many counts. This chain joins TRBV14 and TRBJ2-1, with unresolved D. With 0 bases removed from V and 9 bases from J, the gap between germline ends came to 9 bases. The CDR3 loop spans 13 amino acids. Germline V lookup: CDR1 SGHDN, CDR2 FVKESK. The CDR3 loop reads CASSQEAGLEQFF. CDR3 nucleotide sequence: TGTGCCAGCAGCCAAGAGGCAGGCCTTGAGCAGTTCTTC. Combining the CDR3 with reference TRBV14 and TRBJ2-1 gives the whole variable domain EAGVTQFPSHSVIEKGQTVTLRCDPISGHDNLYWYRRVMGKEIKFLLHFVKESKQDESGMPNNRFLAERTGGTYSTLKVQPAELEDSGVYFCASSQEAGLEQFFGPGTRLTVL.

This clonotype was observed many times. The J gene is TRBJ1-2, the V gene TRBV27; D possibly corresponds to TRBD1 (5 bases). CDR1 and CDR2 from the germline V gene are MNHEY and SMNVEV (reference sequence). CDR3 length: 13 residues. V lost 5 bases to trimming and J lost 6 bases, with 13 bases between them. The CDR3: CASSPRRGDGYTF. For the CDR3, the DNA is TGTGCCAGCAGTCCTCGGAGGGGAGATGGCTACACCTTC.

V and J are TRBV4-1 and TRBJ2-2; 10 nucleotides align to TRBD1. Germline trimming cut 6 bases from V and 6 bases from J; bases unmatched to any gene: 10. There are 16 residues in the CDR3. Germline V gene lookup returns CDR1 MGHRA and CDR2 YSYEKL. The CDR3 reads CASREGQGHRAGELFF. In nucleotides, the CDR3 is TGCGCCAGCAGAGAGGGACAGGGGCACCGGGCCGGGGAGCTGTTTTTT.

There are many counts of this clonotype. This chain joins TRBV2 and TRBJ1-6; 7 nucleotides line up with TRBD1. Germline CDR1 reads SNHLY; CDR2 reads FYNNEI. The junction had 7 bases not matched to a gene; V was cut back by 5 bases and J by 6 bases. CDR3 length equals 15 residues. CDR3 sequence: CASSNWAGGNSPLHF. CDR3 nucleotide sequence: TGTGCCAGCAGTAATTGGGCAGGGGGTAATTCACCCCTCCACTTT.

This clonotype was recorded at least ten times. The V call is TRBV6-1, the J call TRBJ2-5, with D perhaps given as TRBD1 or TRBD2 (5 bases each). Trimming removed 5 bases from V and 4 bases from J, with 14 bases in between. This CDR3 has 14 amino acids. Germline-derived CDR1 and CDR2 are MNHNS and SASEGT. As DNA, the CDR3 is TGTGCCAGCAGTCTCCCAGGGAGTGGAGAGACCCAGTACTTC. This translates into CASSLPGSGETQYF.

Ten or more counts support this clonotype. The genes are TRBV20-1 and TRBJ2-1; possibly TRBD1 for D (5 bases). The CDR3 sequence is 15 residues long. Germline CDR1 and CDR2: DFQATT and SNEGSKA (reference sequence). Between the trimmed V and J ends, which lost 6 bases and 0 bases, there was a span of 15 bases. The CDR3 reads CSATDSLSSYNEQFF. In DNA, the CDR3 is TGCAGTGCGACTGACAGCTTGAGCTCCTACAATGAGCAGTTCTTC.

In its sample, this clonotype ranks as medium-sized. The chain carries TRBV24-1 and TRBJ2-1; 8 positions agree with TRBD2. The V and J ends lost 5 bases and 6 bases, in that order; junction bases with no gene match: 5. The CDR3 length is 14 residues. CDR1 and CDR2 from the germline V gene are KGHDR and SFDVKD. The CDR3 nucleotides read TGTGCCACCAGTGTAGGCGGGAGGACCAATGAGCAGTTCTTC. Amino acids: CATSVGGRTNEQFF.

This clonotype was observed many times. Written as DNA, the CDR3 is TGTGCCAGCAGCCAAGGGGGGGCTGGCTATGGCTACACCTTC. Its protein is CASSQGGAGYGYTF. The rearrangement links TRBV6-1 to TRBJ1-2, with D possibly TRBD1 on 6 matching bases. The germline gives CDR1 MNHNS, CDR2 SASEGT. V lost 6 bases and J lost 4, with 15 bases in between. This CDR3 comprises 14 residues.